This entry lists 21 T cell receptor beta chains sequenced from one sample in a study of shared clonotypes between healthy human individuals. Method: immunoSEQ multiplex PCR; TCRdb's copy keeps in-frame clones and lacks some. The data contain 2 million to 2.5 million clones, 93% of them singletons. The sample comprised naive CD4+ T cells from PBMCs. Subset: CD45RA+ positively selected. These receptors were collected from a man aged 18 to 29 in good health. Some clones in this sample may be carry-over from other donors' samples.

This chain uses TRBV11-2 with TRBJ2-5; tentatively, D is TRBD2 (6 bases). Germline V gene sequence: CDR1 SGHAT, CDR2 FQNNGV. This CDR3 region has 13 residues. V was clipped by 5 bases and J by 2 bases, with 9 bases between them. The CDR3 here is CASSAGLQETQYF. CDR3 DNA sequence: TGTGCCAGCAGCGCGGGACTTCAAGAGACCCAGTACTTC.

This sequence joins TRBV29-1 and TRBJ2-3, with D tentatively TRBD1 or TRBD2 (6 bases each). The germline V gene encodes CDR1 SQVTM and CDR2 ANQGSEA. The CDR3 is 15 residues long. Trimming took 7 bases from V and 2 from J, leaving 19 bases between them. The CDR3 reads CSAHAGHSFTDTQYF. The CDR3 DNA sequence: TGCAGCGCCCACGCGGGACACTCTTTCACAGATACGCAGTATTTT.

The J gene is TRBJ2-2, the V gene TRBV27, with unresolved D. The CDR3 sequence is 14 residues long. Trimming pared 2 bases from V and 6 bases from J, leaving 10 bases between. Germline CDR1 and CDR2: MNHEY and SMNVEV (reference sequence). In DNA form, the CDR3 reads TGTGCCAGCAGTTTAACGGCTGGCGCCGGGGAGCTGTTTTTT. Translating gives CASSLTAGAGELFF.

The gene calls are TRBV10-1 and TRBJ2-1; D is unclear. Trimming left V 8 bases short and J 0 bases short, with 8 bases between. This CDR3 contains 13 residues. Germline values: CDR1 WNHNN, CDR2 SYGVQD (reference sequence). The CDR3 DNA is TGCGCCAGCGCTGCTAGCTCCTACAATGAGCAGTTCTTC. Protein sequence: CASAASSYNEQFF.

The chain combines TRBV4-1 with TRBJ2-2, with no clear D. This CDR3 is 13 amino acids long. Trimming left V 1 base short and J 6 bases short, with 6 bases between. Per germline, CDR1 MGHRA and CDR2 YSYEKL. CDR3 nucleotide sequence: TGCGCCAGCAGCCAAGTCTGGGCCGGGGAGCTGTTTTTT. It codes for CASSQVWAGELFF.

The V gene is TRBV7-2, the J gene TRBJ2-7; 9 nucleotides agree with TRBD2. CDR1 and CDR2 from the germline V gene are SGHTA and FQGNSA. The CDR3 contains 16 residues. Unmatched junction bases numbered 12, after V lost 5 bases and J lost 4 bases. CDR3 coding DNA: TGTGCCAGCAGCATCGTTACCGGGACTAGCATTTACGAGCAGTACTTC. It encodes CASSIVTGTSIYEQYF.

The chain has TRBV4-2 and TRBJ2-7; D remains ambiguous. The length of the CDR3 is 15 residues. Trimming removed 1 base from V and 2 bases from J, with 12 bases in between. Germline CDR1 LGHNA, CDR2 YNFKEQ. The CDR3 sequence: CASSQGLGVTYEQYF. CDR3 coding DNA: TGTGCCAGCAGCCAAGGTCTCGGAGTCACCTACGAGCAGTACTTC.

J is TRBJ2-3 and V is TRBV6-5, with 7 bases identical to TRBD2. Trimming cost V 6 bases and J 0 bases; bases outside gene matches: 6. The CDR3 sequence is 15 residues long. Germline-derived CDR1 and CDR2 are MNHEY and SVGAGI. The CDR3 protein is CASRPLATSTDTQYF. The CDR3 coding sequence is TGTGCCAGCAGACCACTAGCGACTAGCACAGATACGCAGTATTTT.

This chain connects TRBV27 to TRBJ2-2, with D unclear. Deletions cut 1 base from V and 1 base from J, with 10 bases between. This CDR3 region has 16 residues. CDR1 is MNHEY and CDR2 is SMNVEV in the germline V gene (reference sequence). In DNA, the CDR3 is TGTGCCAGCAGTTTATGGGCCAGAAGGAACACCGGGGAGCTGTTTTTT. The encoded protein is CASSLWARRNTGELFF.

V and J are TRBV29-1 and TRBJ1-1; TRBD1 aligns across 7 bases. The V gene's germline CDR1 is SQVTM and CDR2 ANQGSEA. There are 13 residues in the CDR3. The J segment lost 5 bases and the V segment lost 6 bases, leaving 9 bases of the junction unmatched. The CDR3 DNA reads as TGCAGCGTGACAGGGAAGTTGGTTACTGAAGCTTTCTTT. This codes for CSVTGKLVTEAFF.

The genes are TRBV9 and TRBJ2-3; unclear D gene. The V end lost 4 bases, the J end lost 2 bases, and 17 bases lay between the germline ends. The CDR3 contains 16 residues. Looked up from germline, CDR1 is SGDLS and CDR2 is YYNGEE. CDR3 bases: TGTGCCAGCAGCCCTAATCCTAAACGGGCCACAGATACGCAGTATTTT. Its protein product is CASSPNPKRATDTQYF.

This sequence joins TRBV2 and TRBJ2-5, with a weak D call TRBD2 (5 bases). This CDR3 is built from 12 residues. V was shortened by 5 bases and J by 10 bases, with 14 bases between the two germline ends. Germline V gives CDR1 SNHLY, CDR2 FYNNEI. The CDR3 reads CASSSGTTHQYF. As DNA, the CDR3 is TGTGCCAGCAGTTCGGGAACTACCCACCAGTACTTC.

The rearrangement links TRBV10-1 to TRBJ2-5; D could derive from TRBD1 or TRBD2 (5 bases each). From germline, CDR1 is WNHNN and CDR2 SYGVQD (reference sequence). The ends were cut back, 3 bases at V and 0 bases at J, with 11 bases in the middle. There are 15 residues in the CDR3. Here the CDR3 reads CASSETGTYQETQYF. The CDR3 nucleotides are TGCGCCAGCAGTGAAACCGGGACGTACCAAGAGACCCAGTACTTC.

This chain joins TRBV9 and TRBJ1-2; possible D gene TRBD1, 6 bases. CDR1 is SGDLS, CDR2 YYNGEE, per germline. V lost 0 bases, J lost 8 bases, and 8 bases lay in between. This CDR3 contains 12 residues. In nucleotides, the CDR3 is TGTGCCAGCAGCGTAGCAGGGGTCGGCTACACCTTC. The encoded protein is CASSVAGVGYTF. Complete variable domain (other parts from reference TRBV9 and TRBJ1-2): DSGVTQTPKHLITATGQRVTLRCSPRSGDLSVYWYQQSLDQGLQFLIQYYNGEERAKGNILERFSAQQFPDLHSELNLSSLELGDSALYFCASSVAGVGYTFGSGTRLTVV.

The chain's CDR3 is CASSPLDTLGAYNEQFF. In DNA form, the CDR3 reads TGTGCCAGCAGTCCTCTGGACACCTTAGGGGCCTACAATGAGCAGTTCTTC. The chain combines TRBV28 with TRBJ2-1; D perhaps matches TRBD1 (5 bases). The CDR3 runs 17 residues. Germline loops: CDR1 MDHEN, CDR2 SYDVKM. V was pared by 5 bases and J by 2 bases, with 19 bases between.

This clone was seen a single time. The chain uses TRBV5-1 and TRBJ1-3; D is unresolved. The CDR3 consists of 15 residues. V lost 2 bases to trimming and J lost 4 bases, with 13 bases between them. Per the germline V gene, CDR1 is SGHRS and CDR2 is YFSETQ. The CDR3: CASSFNGDFGNTIYF. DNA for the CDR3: TGCGCCAGCAGCTTCAATGGAGATTTCGGAAACACCATATATTTT.

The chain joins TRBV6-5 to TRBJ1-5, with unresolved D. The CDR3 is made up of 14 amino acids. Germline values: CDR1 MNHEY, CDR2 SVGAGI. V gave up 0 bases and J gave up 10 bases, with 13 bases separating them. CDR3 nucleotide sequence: TGTGCCAGCAGTTACTCGGGCCCCGCAGGACCCCAGCATTTT. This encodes CASSYSGPAGPQHF.

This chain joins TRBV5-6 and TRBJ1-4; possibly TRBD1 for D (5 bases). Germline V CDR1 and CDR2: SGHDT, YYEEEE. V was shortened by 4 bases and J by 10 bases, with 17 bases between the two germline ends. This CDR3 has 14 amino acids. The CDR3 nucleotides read TGTGCCAGCAGCGCAGGTACACGGCAGGGAAAACTGTTTTTT. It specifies CASSAGTRQGKLFF. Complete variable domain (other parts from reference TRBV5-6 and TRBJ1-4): DAGVTQSPTHLIKTRGQQVTLRCSPKSGHDTVSWYQQALGQGPQFIFQYYEEEERQRGNFPDRFSGHQFPNYSSELNVNALLLGDSALYLCASSAGTRQGKLFFGSGTQLSVL.

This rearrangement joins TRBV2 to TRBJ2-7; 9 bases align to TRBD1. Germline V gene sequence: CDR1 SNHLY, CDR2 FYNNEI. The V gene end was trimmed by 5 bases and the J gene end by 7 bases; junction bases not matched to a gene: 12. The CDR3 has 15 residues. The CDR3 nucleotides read TGTGCCAGCAGTCCCTTTATACAGGGGGCTGGGGAGCAGTACTTC. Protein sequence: CASSPFIQGAGEQYF.

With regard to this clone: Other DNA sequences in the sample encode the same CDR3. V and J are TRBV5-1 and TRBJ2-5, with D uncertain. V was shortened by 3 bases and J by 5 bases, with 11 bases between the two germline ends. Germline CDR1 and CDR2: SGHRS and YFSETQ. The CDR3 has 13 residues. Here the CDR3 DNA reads TGCGCCAGCAGCTCAGGACCCCGGGAGACCCAGTACTTC. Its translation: CASSSGPRETQYF.

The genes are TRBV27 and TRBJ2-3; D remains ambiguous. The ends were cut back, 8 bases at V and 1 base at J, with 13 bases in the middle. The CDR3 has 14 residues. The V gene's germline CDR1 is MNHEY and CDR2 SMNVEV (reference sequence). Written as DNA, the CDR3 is TGTGCCAGCGGAAAGCCCAGTCGCACAGATACGCAGTATTTT. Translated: CASGKPSRTDTQYF.